The 30 T cell receptor beta chains below come from one sample, sequenced in a study of CD8+ T cells in alopecia areata. Investigators isolated RNA and reverse transcribed it into cDNA to act as the sequencing template. Profiling relied on immunoSEQ multiplex PCR, and the TCRdb table lists in-frame clones only, not all of them. The table lists some 200,000 clones, roughly three fifths of them singletons. The sample comprised CD8+ T cells sorted from blood. Receptors were obtained from a human donor in good health.

J is TRBJ2-5 and V is TRBV4-1, with D perhaps matching TRBD2 (6 bases). V was pared by 0 bases and J by 7 bases, with 6 bases between. Germline assignment: CDR1 MGHRA and CDR2 YSYEKL. This CDR3 is 12 amino acids long. The CDR3 coding sequence is TGCGCCAGCAGCCAAGATAGCGGGACCCAGTACTTC. Residues: CASSQDSGTQYF.

This clone was counted a few times. The gene calls are TRBV25-1 and TRBJ1-2, with TRBD1 matching over 7 bases. CDR3 length equals 15 residues. Germline V gives CDR1 MGHDK, CDR2 SYGVNS. With 2 bases clipped from V and 5 bases from J, the junction kept 8 bases outside the gene matches. The CDR3 loop is CASSEIRETGYGYTF. The CDR3 nucleotides are TGTGCCAGCAGTGAAATTCGGGAGACAGGGTATGGCTACACCTTC.

The sample holds a few counts of this clone. The chain couples TRBV14 to TRBJ1-4; D is uncertain. Per the germline V gene, CDR1 is SGHDN and CDR2 is FVKESK. Trimming shortened V by 0 bases and J by 6 bases, and 2 bases separated the two germline ends. The CDR3 covers 12 residues. DNA of the CDR3: TGTGCCAGCAGCCAAGAGCATGAAAAACTGTTTTTT. Protein sequence: CASSQEHEKLFF.

This clone has a handful of counts. The chain carries TRBV14 and TRBJ2-5, with a tentative D call TRBD1 (6 bases). Germline V gene sequence: CDR1 SGHDN, CDR2 FVKESK. The V end lost 3 bases, the J end lost 2 bases, and 16 bases lay between the germline ends. The CDR3 runs 16 residues. The CDR3 nucleotides read TGTGCCAGCAGCCACGAAGGGACACTATCTCAAGAGACCCAGTACTTC. It is translated as CASSHEGTLSQETQYF.

This sequence joins TRBV5-1 and TRBJ1-3; D not resolved. V shed 4 bases and J shed 1 base, with 9 bases lying between them. This CDR3 comprises 14 residues. Germline V CDR1 and CDR2: SGHRS, YFSETQ. The CDR3 here is CASSMEGSGNTIYF. CDR3 nucleotide sequence: TGCGCCAGCAGCATGGAAGGTTCTGGAAACACCATATATTTT.

This chain uses TRBV7-8 with TRBJ1-1; 8 bases match TRBD1. The germline CDR1 and CDR2 sequences are SGHVS and FQNEAQ. V trimming: 5 bases; J trimming: 4 bases; junction bases outside the gene matches: 9. The CDR3 is 15 residues long. Here the CDR3 DNA reads TGTGCCAGCAGCCTAACGACAGGGGAAGGCACTGAAGCTTTCTTT. Protein sequence: CASSLTTGEGTEAFF.

The CDR3 here is CASSSRGEKLFF. The CDR3 region has the DNA TGTGCCAGCAGTTCCCGGGGGGAAAAACTGTTTTTT. The chain couples TRBV6-5 to TRBJ1-4; a weak D match, TRBD1 (5 bases). Trimming stripped 4 bases from V and 8 bases from J, with 8 bases between. CDR1 MNHEY and CDR2 SVGAGI come from the germline V gene. This CDR3 contains 12 residues.

This clone has just one count. The chain uses TRBV15 and TRBJ2-3, with 11 bases matching TRBD2. The germline CDR1 and CDR2 sequences are LNHNV and YYDKDF (reference sequence). With V trimmed by 5 bases and J by 6 bases, 19 bases remained unmatched. This CDR3 is 19 amino acids long. In nucleotides, the CDR3 is TGTGCCACCAGCGACGCTTCTCTGACTAGCGGGGCATCAGGGGATACGCAGTATTTT. This gives the protein CATSDASLTSGASGDTQYF.

The genes are TRBV5-6 and TRBJ2-3, with D perhaps matching TRBD1 (5 bases). Germline values: CDR1 SGHDT, CDR2 YYEEEE. The CDR3 is made up of 16 amino acids. Trimming removed 6 bases at V and 5 bases at J, with 22 bases between. This CDR3 reads CASTLLPQGRIDTQYF. In nucleotides, the CDR3 is TGTGCCAGCACCCTTCTTCCGCAGGGTCGTATAGATACGCAGTATTTT.

J is TRBJ2-1 and V is TRBV30; 7 nucleotides line up with TRBD2. The V gene end was trimmed by 0 bases and the J gene end by 3 bases; junction bases not matched to a gene: 2. Germline assignment: CDR1 GTSNPN and CDR2 SVGIG (reference sequence). CDR3 size: 14 residues. The chain's CDR3 is CAWSVRGIYNEQFF. The CDR3 nucleotides read TGTGCCTGGAGTGTGCGGGGGATCTACAATGAGCAGTTCTTC.

The rearrangement uses TRBV30 and TRBJ1-5; D might be TRBD1 (6 bases). Per the germline V gene, CDR1 is GTSNPN and CDR2 is SVGIG (reference sequence). The V end was cut by 2 bases, the J end by 6 bases, with 11 bases between. The CDR3 is made up of 13 amino acids. CDR3 DNA sequence: TGTGCCTGGAGTACAGGGTGGGGTCAGCCCCAGCATTTT. Protein sequence: CAWSTGWGQPQHF.

The chain has TRBV23-1 and TRBJ1-2; 9 nucleotides align to TRBD1. TRBV23-1 is noted as an ORF with a role that remains uncertain. This CDR3 region has 15 residues. J lost 3 bases, V lost 3 bases, and 5 bases had no gene match. The CDR3 DNA reads TGCGCCAGCAGTCACCCGACAGGGGGGGACTATGGCTACACCTTC. Translated: CASSHPTGGDYGYTF.

This clone was counted a few times. The gene calls are TRBV4-1 and TRBJ1-2, with D maybe TRBD1 (5 bases). Germline V gene lookup returns CDR1 MGHRA and CDR2 YSYEKL. V lost 2 bases and J 6 bases, leaving 19 bases between the germline ends. CDR3 length: 16 amino acids. The CDR3 spells CASSQRGEVGLDGYTF. CDR3 DNA sequence: TGCGCCAGCAGCCAACGAGGGGAAGTGGGCCTCGATGGCTACACCTTC.

The chain joins TRBV6-6 to TRBJ2-1; D possibly matches TRBD1 or TRBD2 (5 bases each). V shed 4 bases and J shed 9 bases, with 13 bases lying between them. The CDR3 has 13 residues. Germline values: CDR1 MNHNY, CDR2 SVGAGI (reference sequence). In DNA form, the CDR3 reads TGTGCCAGCAGTTGGGGGAGTGGGGCTGAGCAGTTCTTC. Protein product: CASSWGSGAEQFF.

This clone was detected a few times. Other DNA sequences from this sample encode an identical CDR3 as well. The J gene is TRBJ1-1, the V gene TRBV30; D is unresolved. The CDR3 sequence is 12 residues long. CDR1 is GTSNPN, CDR2 SVGIG, per germline (reference sequence). V was pared by 3 bases and J by 1 base, with 6 bases between. CDR3 amino acids: CAWSLGNTEAFF. The CDR3 DNA sequence: TGTGCCTGGAGCCTAGGGAACACTGAAGCTTTCTTT.

With regard to this clone: In the same sample, other DNA sequences code for this CDR3. V gene TRBV5-6 combines with J gene TRBJ1-2; D gene ambiguous. Germline V CDR1 and CDR2: SGHDT, YYEEEE. This CDR3 is 13 amino acids long. The ends were cut back, 0 bases at V and 4 bases at J, with 7 bases in the middle. CDR3 residues: CASSLGGGYGYTF. The CDR3 coding sequence is TGTGCCAGCAGCTTGGGCGGCGGCTATGGCTACACCTTC.

DNA of the CDR3: TGTGCCAGCAGCCGGGACAGGGGGGTCACCGGGGAGCTGTTTTTT. It specifies CASSRDRGVTGELFF. The chain has TRBV13 and TRBJ2-2, with TRBD1 matching over 11 bases. The CDR3 consists of 15 residues. The trim removed 5 bases at V and 4 bases at J, leaving 3 bases unmatched. Germline CDR1 is PRHDT and CDR2 is FYEKMQ (reference sequence).

The V and J genes are TRBV9 and TRBJ2-7, with D possibly being TRBD2 (5 bases). Germline CDR1 is SGDLS and CDR2 is YYNGEE. The CDR3 loop spans 14 amino acids. V dropped 0 bases and J dropped 3 bases, with 10 bases sitting between them. This CDR3 is CASSVDPDYYEQYF. The CDR3 coding sequence is TGTGCCAGCAGCGTAGATCCCGACTACTACGAGCAGTACTTC. Using reference TRBV9 and TRBJ2-7 for the parts outside the CDR3, the full variable domain is DSGVTQTPKHLITATGQRVTLRCSPRSGDLSVYWYQQSLDQGLQFLIQYYNGEERAKGNILERFSAQQFPDLHSELNLSSLELGDSALYFCASSVDPDYYEQYFGPGTRLTVT.

V gene TRBV13 combines with J gene TRBJ2-5, with 12 nucleotides matching TRBD2. With V trimmed by 5 bases and J by 1 base, 5 bases remained unmatched. CDR3 length equals 16 residues. CDR1 and CDR2 (germline): PRHDT, FYEKMQ (reference sequence). DNA of the CDR3: TGTGCCAGCAGCGAAACTAGCGGGGGGATCCAAGAGACCCAGTACTTC. This translates into CASSETSGGIQETQYF.

The chain uses TRBV19 and TRBJ1-5; D remains unclear. Germline loops: CDR1 LNHDA, CDR2 SQIVND (reference sequence). The CDR3 is 14 residues long. The V end lost 9 bases, the J end lost 2 bases, and 14 bases lay between the germline ends. The CDR3 DNA is TGTGCCAGCACTGTTGGAATCGGCAATCAGCCCCAGCATTTT. Translated, it gives CASTVGIGNQPQHF.

V gene TRBV9 combines with J gene TRBJ2-5; maybe TRBD2 (6 bases). The CDR3 has 14 residues. CDR1 SGDLS and CDR2 YYNGEE come from the germline V gene. Trimming left V 4 bases short and J 5 bases short, with 15 bases between. The CDR3 spells CASSSRGSDETQYF. In DNA form, the CDR3 reads TGTGCCAGCAGCTCCCGGGGGAGCGACGAGACCCAGTACTTC. The complete variable domain, with remaining parts taken from reference TRBV9 and TRBJ2-5, reads DSGVTQTPKHLITATGQRVTLRCSPRSGDLSVYWYQQSLDQGLQFLIQYYNGEERAKGNILERFSAQQFPDLHSELNLSSLELGDSALYFCASSSRGSDETQYFGPGTRLLVL.

The chain uses TRBV4-2 and TRBJ2-5, with TRBD2 matching 10 bases. CDR3 length: 16 amino acids. Per germline, CDR1 LGHNA and CDR2 YNFKEQ. V lost 6 bases to trimming and J lost 2 bases; unmatched junction nucleotides: 9. In DNA, the CDR3 is TGTGCCAGCAGAGAGGCGCCAGCGGGGGGGCAAGAGACCCAGTACTTC. This translates into CASREAPAGGQETQYF.

V gene TRBV13 combines with J gene TRBJ1-5, with D perhaps TRBD1 (6 bases). In germline, CDR1 is PRHDT, CDR2 FYEKMQ (reference sequence). The CDR3 runs to 14 residues. The V and J ends lost 3 bases and 1 base respectively, with 7 bases between them. For the CDR3, the DNA is TGTGCCAGCAGCTTCAGGGGAAGCAATCAGCCCCAGCATTTT. Amino acids: CASSFRGSNQPQHF.

This clone has more than one count but fewer than ten. This sequence joins TRBV5-1 and TRBJ2-5, with D uncertain. CDR1 is SGHRS, CDR2 YFSETQ, per germline. The CDR3 is 14 residues long. Trimming took off 0 bases at V and 6 bases at J, with 12 bases between the two ends. The CDR3 nucleotides read TGCGCCAGCAGCTTGGAAGTTGCGTGGCAGACCCAGTACTTC. Translated, it gives CASSLEVAWQTQYF.

This clone was recorded a few times. This chain uses TRBV13 with TRBJ2-1, with no clear D. This CDR3 is built from 12 residues. Germline CDR1 is PRHDT and CDR2 is FYEKMQ (reference sequence). Between the trimmed V and J ends, which lost 4 bases and 7 bases, there was a span of 8 bases. This chain's CDR3 is CASSSSGNEQFF. The CDR3 nucleotides read TGTGCCAGCAGCTCGAGTGGAAATGAGCAGTTCTTC.

This clone appeared once. The CDR3 loop reads CASKQGSGANVLTF. The CDR3, as DNA: TGTGCCAGCAAACAGGGCTCTGGGGCCAACGTCCTGACTTTC. V is TRBV13 and J is TRBJ2-6; D possibly corresponds to TRBD1 (6 bases). Germline loops: CDR1 PRHDT, CDR2 FYEKMQ (reference sequence). With 7 bases removed from V and 0 bases from J, the gap between germline ends came to 7 bases. This CDR3 contains 14 residues.

In its sample, this clone was seen a few times. V gene TRBV14 combines with J gene TRBJ1-1; D might be TRBD1 (5 bases). Germline V gene lookup returns CDR1 SGHDN and CDR2 FVKESK. Trimming took 4 bases from V and 0 from J, leaving 21 bases between them. The CDR3 runs 18 residues. In DNA form, the CDR3 reads TGTGCCAGCAGCCCAGCCCCTTGGACAAGAGGGGTGAACACTGAAGCTTTCTTT. This translates into CASSPAPWTRGVNTEAFF.

As for this clone: Other DNA variants within this sample encode the same CDR3. The chain has TRBV5-6 and TRBJ1-5, with a weak D call TRBD1 (6 bases). Germline V gene lookup returns CDR1 SGHDT and CDR2 YYEEEE. The CDR3 spans 13 residues. V lost 0 bases, J lost 6 bases, and 7 bases lay in between. Here the CDR3 DNA reads TGTGCCAGCAGCTTGGCCAGGGGTCAGCCCCAGCATTTT. Translation: CASSLARGQPQHF.

The chain employs TRBV2 and TRBJ1-6; 8 nucleotides align to TRBD1. CDR1 is SNHLY, CDR2 FYNNEI, per germline. V was pared by 6 bases and J by 7 bases, with 11 bases of the junction left unmatched. CDR3 length: 16 residues. The CDR3 DNA follows: TGTGCCAGCAGCGCCGCCGGGACAGGTGGCAATTCACCCCTCCACTTT. Protein: CASSAAGTGGNSPLHF.

Only a few counts were recorded for this clone. The chain recombines TRBV9 with TRBJ2-5; D gene uncertain. Looked up from germline, CDR1 is SGDLS and CDR2 is YYNGEE. V was trimmed by 4 bases and J by 8 bases, leaving 12 bases between them. The CDR3 contains 12 residues. The CDR3 protein is CASSSVSGTQYF. CDR3 in DNA: TGTGCCAGCAGCTCCGTCTCTGGAACCCAGTACTTC.